This entry concerns a single TCR beta chain. This CDR3 region has 15 residues. The germline V gene encodes CDR1 SGHRS and CDR2 YFSETQ. V was shortened by 1 base and J by 4 bases, with 12 bases between the two germline ends. This specimen comes from a study of blood T cell repertoires in COVID-19. Study overall: The United States, Italy and Spain were the sources of the acute and convalescent COVID-19 samples. PBMCs, B-cell-depleted T cells, or T cells provided the cDNA or gDNA that made up the material.

Authors' processing steps: How many nucleated cells were present was estimated from reference gene primer amplification. Using immunoSEQ multiplex PCR, the repertoire was profiled, and TCRdb retains in-frame clones only, with some absent. V, J and clone size were drawn from that table, and D and trimming were deduced from the DNA. The sample has more than 200,000 clones, around 83% seen once. Input material: peripheral blood. This chain connects TRBV5-1 to TRBJ1-3; D possibly corresponds to TRBD1 (5 bases). This TCR came from an elderly man with acute or convalescent COVID-19. The CDR3 is CASSLSTGSGNTIYF. The CDR3 nucleotides are TGCGCCAGCAGCTTGTCAACAGGATCAGGAAACACCATATATTTT. Together with reference TRBV5-1 and TRBJ1-3, the CDR3 gives the full variable domain: KAGVTQTPRYLIKTRGQQVTLSCSPISGHRSVSWYQQTPGQGLQFLFEYFSETQRNKGNFPGRFSGRQFSNSRSEMNVSTLELGDSALYLCASSLSTGSGNTIYFGEGSWLTVV.